Below, 13 T cell receptor beta chains from the same sample are listed, as sequenced in a study of blood T cells in healthy people across ages. Alongside a J-beta primer mix, a sample-barcoded 5' primer served in a second PCR lasting 7 to 11 cycles. TCRdb re-called the 5' RACE reads with MiXCR, one entry per CDR3 protein. The sample holds about a million distinct CDR3 sequences, 40% to 60% seen once. Sequenced input: blood. The receptors derive from a young man in good health.

The chain has TRBV5-1 and TRBJ2-7; 7 bases map to TRBD1. The end of the DNA is better explained by TRBJ2-5, so the J call may be wrong. Germline CDR1 and CDR2: SGHRS and YFSETQ. The CDR3 covers 15 residues. The CDR3 region is CASSLTGVGAETQYF. The CDR3 coding sequence is TGCGCCAGCAGCCTAACAGGGGTCGGGGCAGAGACCCAGTACTTC.

This clonotype was observed a handful of times. The chain joins TRBV20-1 to TRBJ1-2, with D tentatively TRBD1 (6 bases). V lost 2 bases, J lost 4 bases, and 17 bases lay in between. CDR1 DFQATT and CDR2 SNEGSKA come from the germline V gene (reference sequence). The CDR3 spans 15 residues. CDR3 in amino acids: CSARPQGVTLYGYTF. CDR3 coding DNA: TGCAGTGCTAGACCACAGGGAGTGACCCTCTATGGCTACACCTTC.

J is TRBJ1-5 and V is TRBV20-1; TRBD1 matches at 10 bases. Per germline, CDR1 DFQATT and CDR2 SNEGSKA (reference sequence). This CDR3 has 16 residues. V lost 6 bases to trimming and J lost 0 bases; unmatched junction nucleotides: 8. The CDR3: CSANGQGGNSNQPQHF. CDR3 DNA: TGCAGTGCCAATGGACAGGGGGGAAATAGCAATCAGCCCCAGCATTTT.

J is TRBJ1-2 and V is TRBV6-5; a weak D match, TRBD1 (6 bases). CDR3 length: 14 residues. V lost 6 bases to trimming and J lost 3 bases, with 14 bases between them. Germline CDR1 MNHEY, CDR2 SVGAGI. The CDR3 nucleotides are TGTGCCAGCAGCGCCAGGGGTTCCTACTATGGCTACACCTTC. Residues: CASSARGSYYGYTF.

The chain is built from TRBV15 and TRBJ2-5; D gene ambiguous. This CDR3 spans 15 amino acids. CDR1 and CDR2 (germline): LNHNV, YYDKDF (reference sequence). The V end was cut by 0 bases, the J end by 1 base, with 9 bases between. CDR3 coding DNA: TGTGCCACCAGCAGAGATCTAGGGTTCCAAGAGACCCAGTACTTC. It encodes CATSRDLGFQETQYF.

The V and J genes are TRBV7-2 and TRBJ1-5; D may be TRBD1 (6 bases). The CDR3 runs 16 residues. Germline V gives CDR1 SGHTA, CDR2 FQGNSA. The germline V and J ends were trimmed by 5 bases and 6 bases, with 20 bases remaining between them. CDR3 amino acids: CASSPLAGVFSQPQHF. The DNA of the CDR3 is TGTGCCAGCAGCCCCCTGGCAGGGGTGTTCAGTCAGCCCCAGCATTTT. The full variable domain, rest sourced from reference TRBV7-2 and TRBJ1-5, is GAGVSQSPSNKVTEKGKDVELRCDPISGHTALYWYRQSLGQGLEFLIYFQGNSAPDKSGLPSDRFSAERTGGSVSTLTIQRTQQEDSAVYLCASSPLAGVFSQPQHFGDGTRLSIL.

The chain combines TRBV18 with TRBJ2-5; 9 bases fit TRBD1. Germline values: CDR1 KGHSH, CDR2 LQKENI. The CDR3 contains 14 residues. J lost 7 bases, V lost 3 bases, and 6 bases had no gene match. The CDR3 protein is CASSPTDRGGTQYF. The CDR3 nucleotides read TGTGCCAGCTCACCCACGGACAGGGGAGGGACCCAGTACTTC.

This clonotype came up once. CDR3 DNA sequence: TGTGCCACCAGTGATTTATGGACGGTCAATTCACCCCTCCACTTT. It specifies CATSDLWTVNSPLHF. The J gene is TRBJ1-6, the V gene TRBV24-1; D is unresolved. Per germline, CDR1 KGHDR and CDR2 SFDVKD. The length of the CDR3 is 15 residues. Trimming stripped 1 base from V and 7 bases from J, with 10 bases between.

The chain uses TRBV7-9 and TRBJ2-7; D unresolved. CDR3 size: 14 residues. CDR1 is SEHNR and CDR2 is FQNEAQ in the germline V gene (reference sequence). V was cut by 2 bases and J by 2 bases, with 10 bases left in between. The CDR3 bases are TGTGCCAGCAGCTTATCGGCGTTAACCTACGAGCAGTACTTC. It encodes CASSLSALTYEQYF.

This clonotype was seen a few times. The chain employs TRBV10-3 and TRBJ1-6; D is unclear. Germline values: CDR1 ENHRY, CDR2 SYGVKD. The CDR3 is 16 residues long. V lost 6 bases and J lost 5, with 17 bases in between. DNA of the CDR3: TGTGCCATCAGACGAGACTCGGCCGGAGATAATTCACCCCTCCACTTT. Translating it yields CAIRRDSAGDNSPLHF.

This clonotype was picked up many times. The V gene is TRBV5-1, the J gene TRBJ1-2; the match to TRBD1 covers 7 bases. Trimming removed 4 bases from V and 4 bases from J; junction bases left unmatched: 13. The CDR3 is 16 amino acids. Germline CDR1 reads SGHRS; CDR2 reads YFSETQ. CDR3 loop: CASSGLGQSSGYGYTF. CDR3 nucleotide sequence: TGCGCCAGCAGCGGCCTGGGACAGTCCTCCGGCTATGGCTACACCTTC.

This chain links TRBV6-2 or TRBV6-3 with TRBJ2-1; D remains ambiguous. CDR1 is MNHEY and CDR2 is SVGEGT in the germline V gene. This CDR3 has 13 residues. The V and J ends lost 2 bases and 5 bases respectively, with 7 bases between them. The CDR3: CASSYLFHNEQFF. The DNA of the CDR3 is TGTGCCAGCAGTTACCTCTTTCACAATGAGCAGTTCTTC.

The chain combines TRBV29-1 with TRBJ2-7, with D perhaps TRBD1 (6 bases). Per the germline V gene, CDR1 is SQVTM and CDR2 is ANQGSEA. The ends were cut back, 7 bases at V and 2 bases at J, with 15 bases in the middle. CDR3 size: 13 residues. The CDR3 reads CSASQGGAYEQYF. DNA of the CDR3: TGCAGCGCCAGCCAAGGGGGAGCCTACGAGCAGTACTTC.